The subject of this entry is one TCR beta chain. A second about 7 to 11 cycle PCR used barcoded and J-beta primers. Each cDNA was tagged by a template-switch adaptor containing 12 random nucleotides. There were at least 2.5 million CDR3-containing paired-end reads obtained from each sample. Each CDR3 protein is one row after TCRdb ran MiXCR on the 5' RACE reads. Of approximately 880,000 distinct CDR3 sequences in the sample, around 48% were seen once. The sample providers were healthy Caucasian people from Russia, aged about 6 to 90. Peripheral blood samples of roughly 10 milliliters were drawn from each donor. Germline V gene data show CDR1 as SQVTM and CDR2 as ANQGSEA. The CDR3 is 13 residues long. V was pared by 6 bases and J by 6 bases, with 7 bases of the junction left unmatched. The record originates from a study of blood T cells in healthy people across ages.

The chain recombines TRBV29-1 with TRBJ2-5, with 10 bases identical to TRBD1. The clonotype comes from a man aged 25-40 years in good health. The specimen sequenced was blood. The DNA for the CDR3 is TGCAGCGTGGTGGACAGGGGGTATCAGACCCAGTACTTC. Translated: CSVVDRGYQTQYF.